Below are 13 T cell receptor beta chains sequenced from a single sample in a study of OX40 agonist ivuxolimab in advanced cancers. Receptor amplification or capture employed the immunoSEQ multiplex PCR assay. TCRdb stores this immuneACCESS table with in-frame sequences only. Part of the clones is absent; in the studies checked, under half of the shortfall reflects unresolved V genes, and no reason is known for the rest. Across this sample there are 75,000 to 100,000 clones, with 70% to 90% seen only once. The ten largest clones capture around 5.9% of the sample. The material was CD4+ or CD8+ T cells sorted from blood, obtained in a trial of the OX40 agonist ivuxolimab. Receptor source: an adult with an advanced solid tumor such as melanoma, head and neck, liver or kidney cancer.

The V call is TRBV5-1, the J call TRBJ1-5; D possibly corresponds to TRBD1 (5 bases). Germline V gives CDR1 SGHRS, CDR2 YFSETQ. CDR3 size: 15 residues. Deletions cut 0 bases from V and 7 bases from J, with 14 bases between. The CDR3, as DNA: TGCGCCAGCAGCTTGGAGGGCAGGGTCCGGCAGCCCCAGCATTTT. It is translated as CASSLEGRVRQPQHF.

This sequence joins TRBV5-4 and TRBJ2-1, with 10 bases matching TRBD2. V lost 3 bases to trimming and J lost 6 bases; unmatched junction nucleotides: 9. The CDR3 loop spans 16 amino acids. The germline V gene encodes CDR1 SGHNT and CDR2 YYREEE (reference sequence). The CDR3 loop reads CASSSDLAGEGNEQFF. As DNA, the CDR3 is TGTGCCAGCAGCTCCGACCTAGCGGGAGAGGGCAATGAGCAGTTCTTC.

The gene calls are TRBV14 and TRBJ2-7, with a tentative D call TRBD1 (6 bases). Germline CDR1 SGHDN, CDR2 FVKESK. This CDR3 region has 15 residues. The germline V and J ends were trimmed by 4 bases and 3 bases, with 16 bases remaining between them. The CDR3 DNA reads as TGTGCCAGCAGCCGACAGGAACGAGGTGGCTACGAGCAGTACTTC. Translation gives CASSRQERGGYEQYF.

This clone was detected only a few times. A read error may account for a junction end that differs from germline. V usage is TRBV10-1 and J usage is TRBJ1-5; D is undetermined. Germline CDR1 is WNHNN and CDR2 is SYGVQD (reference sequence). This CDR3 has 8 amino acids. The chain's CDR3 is CANEPQHF. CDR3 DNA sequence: TGCGCCAATGAGCCCCAGCATTTT.

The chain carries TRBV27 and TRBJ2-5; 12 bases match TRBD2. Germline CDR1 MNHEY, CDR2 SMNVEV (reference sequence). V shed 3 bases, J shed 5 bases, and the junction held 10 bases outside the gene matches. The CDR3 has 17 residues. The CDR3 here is CASSLSRLAGERETQYF. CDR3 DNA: TGTGCCAGCAGTTTGTCGAGACTAGCGGGAGAGCGGGAGACCCAGTACTTC.

CDR3: CASSSYYPGQTIYEQYF. The CDR3 nucleotides are TGTGCCAGCAGTTCCTACTACCCGGGACAGACAATCTACGAGCAGTACTTC. This chain uses TRBV7-9 with TRBJ2-7; 7 nucleotides agree with TRBD1. This CDR3 comprises 17 residues. The trim removed 6 bases at V and 3 bases at J, leaving 17 bases unmatched. CDR1 and CDR2 from the germline V gene are SEHNR and FQNEAQ (reference sequence).

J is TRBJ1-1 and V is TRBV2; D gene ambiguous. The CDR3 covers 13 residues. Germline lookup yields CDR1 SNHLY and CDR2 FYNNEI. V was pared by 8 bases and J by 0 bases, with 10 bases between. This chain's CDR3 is CASVRSVNTEAFF. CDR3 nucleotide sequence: TGTGCCAGCGTGAGGTCAGTGAACACTGAAGCTTTCTTT. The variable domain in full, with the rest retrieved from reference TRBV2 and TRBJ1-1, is EPEVTQTPSHQVTQMGQEVILRCVPISNHLYFYWYRQILGQKVEFLVSFYNNEISEKSEIFDDQFSVERPDGSNFTLKIRSTKLEDSAMYFCASVRSVNTEAFFGQGTRLTVV.

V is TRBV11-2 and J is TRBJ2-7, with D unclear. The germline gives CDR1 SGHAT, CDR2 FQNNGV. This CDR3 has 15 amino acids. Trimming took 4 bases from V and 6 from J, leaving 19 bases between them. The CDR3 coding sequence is TGTGCCAGCAGCTCTGCCCGTACCCAGCTTTTCGAGCAGTACTTC. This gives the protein CASSSARTQLFEQYF.

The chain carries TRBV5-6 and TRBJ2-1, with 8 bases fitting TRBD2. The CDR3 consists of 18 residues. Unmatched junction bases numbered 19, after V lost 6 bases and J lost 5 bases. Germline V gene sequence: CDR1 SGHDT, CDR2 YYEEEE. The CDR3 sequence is CASNSLGYGREGDNEQFF. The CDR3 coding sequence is TGTGCCAGCAACTCTCTGGGGTACGGCCGGGAGGGGGACAATGAGCAGTTCTTC.

This CDR3 is CASSPDRRRDTEAFF. In nucleotides, the CDR3 is TGTGCCAGCAGCCCCGATCGTCGCAGGGACACTGAAGCTTTCTTT. The chain carries TRBV11-3 and TRBJ1-1; possibly TRBD1 for D (5 bases). The CDR3 loop spans 15 amino acids. Germline CDR1 reads SGHNT; CDR2 reads YENEEA. With 5 bases removed from V and 3 bases from J, the gap between germline ends came to 16 bases. The full variable domain, in which reference TRBV11-3 and TRBJ1-1 provide the parts outside the CDR3, is EAGVVQSPRYKIIEKKQPVAFWCNPISGHNTLYWYLQNLGQGPELLIRYENEEAVDDSQLPKDRFSAERLKGVDSTLKIQPAELGDSAVYLCASSPDRRRDTEAFFGQGTRLTVV.

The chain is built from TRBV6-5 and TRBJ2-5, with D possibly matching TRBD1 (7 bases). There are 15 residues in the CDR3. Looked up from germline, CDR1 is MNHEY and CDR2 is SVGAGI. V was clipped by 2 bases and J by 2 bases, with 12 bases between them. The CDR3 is CASSYAGGIQETQYF. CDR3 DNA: TGTGCCAGCAGTTACGCAGGGGGGATTCAAGAGACCCAGTACTTC.

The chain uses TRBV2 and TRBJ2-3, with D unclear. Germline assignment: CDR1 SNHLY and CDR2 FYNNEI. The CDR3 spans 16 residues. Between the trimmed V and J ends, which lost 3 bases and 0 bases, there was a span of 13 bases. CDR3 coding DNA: TGTGCCAGCAGTGATCGAAGGTTGGGCAGCACAGATACGCAGTATTTT. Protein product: CASSDRRLGSTDTQYF.

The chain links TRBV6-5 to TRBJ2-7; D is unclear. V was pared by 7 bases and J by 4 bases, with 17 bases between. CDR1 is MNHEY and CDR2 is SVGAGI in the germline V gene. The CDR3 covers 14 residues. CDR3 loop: CASKGSTSGYEQYF. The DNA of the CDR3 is TGTGCCAGCAAGGGCAGTACCTCCGGGTACGAGCAGTACTTC.